This T cell receptor beta chain was identified in a study of T cell responses to AZD1222 COVID-19 vaccine. Notes on the study in general: It should be noted that donors were predominantly white British and more often female, and clonal diversity was possibly underestimated. Baseline seropositives among AZD1222 recipients totaled only six or seven.

This table comes from immunoSEQ multiplex PCR, and its TCRdb copy is limited to in-frame clones, with some not included. This table has 150,000 to 200,000 clones, 87% appearing once. V shed 2 bases and J 8 bases; nucleotides not matched to a gene: 6. The CDR3 contains 14 residues. The germline V gene has CDR1 SGHRS and CDR2 YFSETQ. Regarding this clone: As yet, its antigen is unknown.

The source was peripheral blood, collected on day 0 of MenACWY control vaccination. The chain combines TRBV5-1 with TRBJ1-4; 7 bases are a match to TRBD1. The receptor was isolated from an adult in good health. CDR3 sequence: CASSLQGLSEKLFF. DNA for the CDR3: TGCGCCAGCAGCTTACAGGGGTTGTCCGAAAAACTGTTTTTT.